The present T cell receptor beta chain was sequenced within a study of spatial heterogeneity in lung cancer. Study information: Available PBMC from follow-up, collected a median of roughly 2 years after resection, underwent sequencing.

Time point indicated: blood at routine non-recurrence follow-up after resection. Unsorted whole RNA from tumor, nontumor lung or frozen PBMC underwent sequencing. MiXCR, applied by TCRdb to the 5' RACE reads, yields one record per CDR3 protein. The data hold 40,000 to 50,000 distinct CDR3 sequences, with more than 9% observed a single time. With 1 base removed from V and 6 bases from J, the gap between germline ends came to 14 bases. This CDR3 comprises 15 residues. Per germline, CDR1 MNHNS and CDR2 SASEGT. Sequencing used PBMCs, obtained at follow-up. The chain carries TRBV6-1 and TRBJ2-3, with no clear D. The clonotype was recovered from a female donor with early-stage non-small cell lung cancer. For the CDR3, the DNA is TGTGCCAGCAGTGAAGAAACAATAAGAACCGATACGCAGTATTTT. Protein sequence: CASSEETIRTDTQYF.